Included here is one T cell receptor beta chain sequence, with context. The record originates from a study of blood T cell repertoires in COVID-19. Deletions cut 2 bases from V and 4 bases from J, with 16 bases between. CDR1 and CDR2 from the germline V gene are SGHDT and YYEEEE. The CDR3 covers 15 residues. Clones were sequenced by immunoSEQ multiplex PCR, and TCRdb holds only the in-frame ones, with some missing. The repertoire holds 30,000 to 35,000 clones, with around 90% as singletons. The TCR was taken from a human donor with active COVID-19. The donor label of this sample is uncertain. What was sequenced was peripheral blood. This rearrangement joins TRBV5-6 to TRBJ2-7; TRBD2 is a possible D gene (5 bases). This chain's CDR3 is CASSLRRGSGYEQYF. CDR3 nucleotides: TGTGCCAGCAGCTTACGTCGCGGGTCAGGATACGAGCAGTACTTC.